One and the same sample provided the 21 T cell receptor beta chains below, sequenced in a study of T-cell memory formation after mild COVID-19. TCRdb ran MiXCR on the 5' RACE reads and lists one entry per CDR3 protein. The sample lists roughly 320,000 distinct CDR3 sequences, 25% to 30% seen once, with 13% in the top ten. Sequences were obtained from PBMCs or a T cell subset sorted from them (not recorded which). The receptors were gathered from an adult woman who had mild COVID-19 (a few samples of this study predate the infection). Cell type and time point are not known.

The rearrangement links TRBV20-1 to TRBJ2-5, with 8 bases matching TRBD1. The CDR3 length is 17 residues. Trimming took 5 bases from V and 2 from J; bases not matched to a gene: 16. Germline CDR1 reads DFQATT; CDR2 reads SNEGSKA (reference sequence). DNA for the CDR3: TGCAGTGCTCAGAACATACGAGGGACAGGTCTTCAAGAGACCCAGTACTTC. This sequence encodes CSAQNIRGTGLQETQYF.

This clonotype was observed a handful of times. The chain uses TRBV30 and TRBJ1-1; D unresolved. CDR3 length equals 9 residues. The V end was cut by 2 bases, the J end by 5 bases, with 0 bases between. CDR1 and CDR2 from the germline V gene are GTSNPN and SVGIG (reference sequence). The CDR3 coding sequence is TGTGCCTGGAGTACTGAAGCTTTCTTT. Translating gives CAWSTEAFF.

This clonotype appeared many times. This chain uses TRBV5-6 with TRBJ2-7; D gene uncertain. The CDR3 has 14 amino acids. Trimming took off 1 base at V and 3 bases at J, with 11 bases between the two ends. Per germline, CDR1 SGHDT and CDR2 YYEEEE. In nucleotides, the CDR3 is TGTGCCAGCAGCTTGTCCTACGGCTACTACGAGCAGTACTTC. It encodes CASSLSYGYYEQYF. Combining the CDR3 with reference TRBV5-6 and TRBJ2-7 gives the whole variable domain DAGVTQSPTHLIKTRGQQVTLRCSPKSGHDTVSWYQQALGQGPQFIFQYYEEEERQRGNFPDRFSGHQFPNYSSELNVNALLLGDSALYLCASSLSYGYYEQYFGPGTRLTVT.

The table lists this clonotype with a few counts. The V call is TRBV20-1, the J call TRBJ1-1, with TRBD1 identical over 7 bases. The CDR3 is made up of 13 amino acids. Germline V gene sequence: CDR1 DFQATT, CDR2 SNEGSKA (reference sequence). With V trimmed by 8 bases and J by 2 bases, 8 bases remained unmatched. The CDR3 DNA reads as TGCAGTCAAAAGGGGACAGCAAACACTGAAGCTTTCTTT. It codes for CSQKGTANTEAFF.

The J gene is TRBJ1-1, the V gene TRBV6-2 or TRBV6-3; D not certain. The length of the CDR3 is 15 residues. V was trimmed by 1 base and J by 5 bases, leaving 14 bases between them. Germline CDR1 is MNHEY and CDR2 is SVGEGT. CDR3: CASSYLQAAGTEAFF. The CDR3 DNA follows: TGTGCCAGCAGTTACTTGCAGGCGGCTGGTACTGAAGCTTTCTTT.

This clonotype appeared once. This chain links TRBV2 with TRBJ2-7, with 8 nucleotides matching TRBD2. CDR1 SNHLY and CDR2 FYNNEI come from the germline V gene. With V trimmed by 8 bases and J by 4 bases, 7 bases remained unmatched. This CDR3 spans 13 amino acids. The CDR3 coding sequence is TGTGCCAGCGAGGGAACTAGCGGTTACGAGCAGTACTTC. It specifies CASEGTSGYEQYF.

J is TRBJ2-7 and V is TRBV6-2 or TRBV6-3; 7 nucleotides agree with TRBD2. This CDR3 has 17 amino acids. After removal of 2 bases from V and 1 base from J, the junction contained 11 bases not matched to a gene. Germline loops: CDR1 MNHEY, CDR2 SVGEGT. The CDR3 loop is CASSYVLAVTYSYEQYF. DNA for the CDR3: TGTGCCAGCAGTTACGTGCTAGCGGTCACCTATTCCTACGAGCAGTACTTC.

The J gene is TRBJ2-1, the V gene TRBV4-3; TRBD2 matches 8 bases. J was trimmed by 0 bases and V by 8 bases; bases with no gene match: 3. Germline CDR1 and CDR2: LGHNA and YSLEER. This CDR3 has 14 residues. In DNA form, the CDR3 reads TGCGCCAGCGCAAGCGGGAGCTCCTACAATGAGCAGTTCTTC. Amino acids: CASASGSSYNEQFF.

The CDR3 DNA is TGCGCCAGCAGCTTGGTTGGGTTGCACTATGGCTACACCTTC. This translates into CASSLVGLHYGYTF. The chain employs TRBV5-1 and TRBJ1-2; D is uncertain. Trimming took off 0 bases at V and 3 bases at J, with 9 bases between the two ends. Germline assignment: CDR1 SGHRS and CDR2 YFSETQ. The CDR3 consists of 14 residues.

This clonotype was counted a few times. The limits of the CDR3 on the DNA are not certain, so only TCRdb's listed CDR3 is given. The chain couples TRBV7-9 to TRBJ2-3; the D call in the table, TRBD1, was not verified against the DNA. The CDR3 is 17 amino acids long, termini counted. The germline V gene has CDR1 SEHNR and CDR2 FQNEAQ (reference sequence). The CDR3 spells CASSFLAQGASTYTQYF.

In this sample, this clonotype turned up a few times. The V gene is TRBV20-1, the J gene TRBJ2-7; a possible D gene is TRBD1 (5 bases). The CDR3 has 11 residues. The germline gives CDR1 DFQATT, CDR2 SNEGSKA (reference sequence). CDR3 protein: CSRSRGNEQYF. The CDR3 DNA is TGCAGCCGATCAAGGGGCAACGAGCAGTACTTC.

The chain recombines TRBV20-1 with TRBJ2-3; 7 positions agree with TRBD2. CDR3 length: 15 amino acids. The germline V gene has CDR1 DFQATT and CDR2 SNEGSKA (reference sequence). Trimming at V came to 0 bases and at J to 1 base, leaving 4 bases not matched to a gene. CDR3 coding DNA: TGCAGTGCTAGAGACCCTGGGAGGGGCACAGATACGCAGTATTTT. Translating it yields CSARDPGRGTDTQYF.

This clonotype occurred a few times. This chain uses TRBV5-1 with TRBJ2-5, with D possibly being TRBD1 (5 bases). The CDR3 covers 20 residues. The germline gives CDR1 SGHRS, CDR2 YFSETQ. Trimming took off 2 bases at V and 3 bases at J, with 29 bases between the two ends. CDR3 sequence (DNA): TGCGCCAGCAGCTTCCTCAAATTTGACAGAAAACTCCATCGAGAAGAGACCCAGTACTTC. The encoded protein is CASSFLKFDRKLHREETQYF.

The chain combines TRBV12-3 or TRBV12-4 with TRBJ2-2; 8 nucleotides agree with TRBD2. The CDR3 runs 17 residues. Losses at the gene ends were 5 bases for V and 5 bases for J; bases not matched to a gene: 13. Written as DNA, the CDR3 is TGTGCCAGCAGTACCCTCTTCGGGGGGGCACAGACCGGGGAGCTGTTTTTT. Residues: CASSTLFGGAQTGELFF.

This chain uses TRBV2 with TRBJ2-1, with 7 bases fitting TRBD1. Germline CDR1 reads SNHLY; CDR2 reads FYNNEI. Trimming cost V 8 bases and J 3 bases; bases outside gene matches: 4. The CDR3 has 13 amino acids. The CDR3 bases are TGTGCCAGCGGGACAGCAGTCTACAATGAGCAGTTCTTC. Protein sequence: CASGTAVYNEQFF.

The sample holds a few counts of this clonotype. The rearrangement links TRBV4-2 to TRBJ2-1, with unresolved D. The germline V gene encodes CDR1 LGHNA and CDR2 YNFKEQ. V was trimmed by 0 bases and J by 10 bases, leaving 10 bases between them. The CDR3 has 13 residues. The CDR3 DNA reads as TGTGCCAGCAGCCAAGATCAATGGCGGGAGCAGTTCTTC. The encoded protein is CASSQDQWREQFF.

The V call is TRBV2, the J call TRBJ1-6; D gene ambiguous. The CDR3 totals 15 residues. Germline CDR1 is SNHLY and CDR2 is FYNNEI. V was pared by 4 bases and J by 0 bases, with 7 bases between. The chain's CDR3 is CASSVRSSYNSPLHF. CDR3 nucleotide sequence: TGTGCCAGCAGTGTCCGCAGCTCCTATAATTCACCCCTCCACTTT.

V is TRBV27 and J is TRBJ1-2, with a tentative D call TRBD1 (6 bases). Trimming took 3 bases from V and 7 from J, leaving 12 bases between them. In germline, CDR1 is MNHEY, CDR2 SMNVEV (reference sequence). The CDR3 spans 13 residues. CDR3: CASSFWGAGGYTF. The CDR3 bases are TGTGCCAGCAGTTTTTGGGGGGCTGGTGGCTACACCTTC.

This chain joins TRBV29-1 and TRBJ2-1, with D perhaps TRBD1 (6 bases). V shed 6 bases and J shed 0 bases, with 18 bases lying between them. Looked up from germline, CDR1 is SQVTM and CDR2 is ANQGSEA. The CDR3 consists of 16 residues. The CDR3 reads CSVAPRGLSSYNEQFF. For the CDR3, the DNA is TGCAGCGTCGCACCCAGGGGCCTTAGCTCCTACAATGAGCAGTTCTTC.

The chain couples TRBV20-1 to TRBJ2-3; D call uncertain. The germline V gene encodes CDR1 DFQATT and CDR2 SNEGSKA (reference sequence). With 6 bases removed from V and 5 bases from J, the gap between germline ends came to 6 bases. The CDR3 is 10 residues long. CDR3 bases: TGCAGTGCCCAGAAAGATACGCAGTATTTT. Translating gives CSAQKDTQYF.

J is TRBJ2-2 and V is TRBV9; 9 bases are a match to TRBD2. Germline-derived CDR1 and CDR2 are SGDLS and YYNGEE. J gave up 7 bases and V 0 bases, and 10 bases lay outside the gene matches. The CDR3 loop spans 17 amino acids. CDR3 in amino acids: CASSVEAGGPSVGELFF. CDR3 DNA: TGTGCCAGCAGCGTAGAGGCGGGAGGGCCCTCGGTCGGGGAGCTGTTTTTT.